Each of the 27 T cell receptor beta chains below was sequenced from the same sample in a study of long-term antiretroviral therapy in people with HIV. Runs used v3.0 of the immunoSEQ assay and were done at survey level. The data were produced by immunoSEQ multiplex PCR, yet TCRdb's version contains in-frame clones alone and is incomplete. The table includes roughly 18,000 clones, 91% detected once. Here the sequenced sample was unsorted PBMCs, taken 3 years after starting antiretroviral therapy. These receptors were taken from a man aged 50-60 years with HIV.

The J gene is TRBJ1-1, the V gene TRBV18, with a weak D call TRBD1 (6 bases). CDR1 and CDR2 from the germline V gene are KGHSH and LQKENI. The CDR3 length is 13 residues. Trimming pared 5 bases from V and 3 bases from J, leaving 10 bases between. CDR3 region: CASSTGQDTEAFF. Here the CDR3 DNA reads TGTGCCAGCTCAACGGGACAAGACACTGAAGCTTTCTTT.

The chain uses TRBV7-9 and TRBJ2-7; possibly TRBD2 for D (6 bases). V was pared by 0 bases and J by 3 bases, with 9 bases between. This CDR3 is built from 14 residues. Germline V gene lookup returns CDR1 SEHNR and CDR2 FQNEAQ (reference sequence). The CDR3 loop is CASSLALGGYEQYF. The CDR3 region has the DNA TGTGCCAGCAGCTTAGCGTTGGGGGGCTACGAGCAGTACTTC.

The CDR3 DNA sequence: TGTGCCAGCAGTCTGACAGGGGAAGAGGGTGAAGCTTTCTTT. It codes for CASSLTGEEGEAFF. The chain links TRBV7-3 to TRBJ1-1; 8 bases are a match to TRBD1. This CDR3 is 14 amino acids long. J gave up 7 bases and V 6 bases, and 10 bases lay outside the gene matches. Germline CDR1 and CDR2: SGHTA and FQGTGA.

This chain joins TRBV6-4 and TRBJ2-3; the D is unclear. Germline lookup yields CDR1 MRHNA and CDR2 SNTAGT. The CDR3 has 15 amino acids. V lost 3 bases, J lost 1 base, and 11 bases lay in between. The DNA of the CDR3 is TGTGCCAGCAGTGATAGTGGGTTGGGCACAGATACGCAGTATTTT. Amino acid sequence: CASSDSGLGTDTQYF.

V and J are TRBV5-6 and TRBJ2-3, with 9 bases identical to TRBD2. The trim removed 0 bases at V and 5 bases at J, leaving 7 bases unmatched. CDR3 size: 16 residues. In germline, CDR1 is SGHDT, CDR2 YYEEEE. CDR3 protein: CASSLAGAGGRDTQYF. The CDR3 region has the DNA TGTGCCAGCAGCTTGGCAGGAGCGGGGGGAAGAGATACGCAGTATTTT.

The V and J genes are TRBV28 and TRBJ1-5, with 7 bases aligning to TRBD1. CDR3 length equals 16 residues. The germline CDR1 and CDR2 sequences are MDHEN and SYDVKM. Trimming removed 6 bases from V and 0 bases from J; junction bases left unmatched: 8. This CDR3 reads CASRPKGAYSNQPQHF. In DNA, the CDR3 is TGTGCCAGCAGGCCTAAGGGGGCCTATAGCAATCAGCCCCAGCATTTT.

This sequence joins TRBV5-1 and TRBJ2-7, with D perhaps matching TRBD1 (6 bases). Trimming took off 0 bases at V and 6 bases at J, with 13 bases between the two ends. The germline gives CDR1 SGHRS, CDR2 YFSETQ. This CDR3 region has 14 residues. CDR3 sequence (DNA): TGCGCCAGCAGCTTGGAAGGGGGAGCTTTCGAGCAGTACTTC. This encodes CASSLEGGAFEQYF.

The table lists this clone with a few counts. V gene TRBV30 combines with J gene TRBJ2-7, with 8 bases lining up with TRBD1. Germline values: CDR1 GTSNPN, CDR2 SVGIG (reference sequence). The CDR3 totals 15 residues. Unmatched junction bases numbered 7, after V lost 0 bases and J lost 3 bases. The CDR3 reads CAWSVGTGVLYEQYF. The DNA for the CDR3 is TGTGCCTGGAGTGTAGGGACAGGAGTTCTCTACGAGCAGTACTTC.

J is TRBJ2-1 and V is TRBV12-5; weak D call: TRBD2 (5 bases). The CDR3 has 16 residues. Germline assignment: CDR1 LGHNT and CDR2 FRNRAP. The germline V and J ends were trimmed by 5 bases and 1 base, with 15 bases remaining between them. In nucleotides, the CDR3 is TGTGCTAGTGGTCCCGCTCTCGGGGAGTCCTACAATGAGCAGTTCTTC. Its translation: CASGPALGESYNEQFF.

This chain links TRBV29-1 with TRBJ1-2; tentative D call: TRBD1 (6 bases). This CDR3 is built from 13 residues. Germline V lookup: CDR1 SQVTM, CDR2 ANQGSEA. Between the trimmed V and J ends, which lost 0 bases and 8 bases, there was a span of 13 bases. CDR3 sequence (DNA): TGCAGCGTTGAAGATCTCGGGGGCGGAGGCTACACCTTC. Encoded protein: CSVEDLGGGGYTF.

The chain couples TRBV15 to TRBJ1-1; no firm D call. Looked up from germline, CDR1 is LNHNV and CDR2 is YYDKDF (reference sequence). The V end lost 1 base, the J end lost 4 bases, and 10 bases lay between the germline ends. There are 14 residues in the CDR3. CDR3 residues: CATSRVPTRTEAFF. CDR3 coding DNA: TGTGCCACCAGCAGAGTGCCAACGCGCACTGAAGCTTTCTTT.

This sequence joins TRBV15 and TRBJ2-7; no definite D call. The CDR3 covers 13 residues. Deletions cut 0 bases from V and 7 bases from J, with 10 bases between. Germline V CDR1 and CDR2: LNHNV, YYDKDF (reference sequence). CDR3 DNA sequence: TGTGCCACCAGCAGAGATAGGGTTTGGGAGCAGTACTTC. It translates to CATSRDRVWEQYF.

This CDR3 is CASSFRGGYEQYF. The CDR3 DNA sequence: TGTGCCAGCAGCTTCCGAGGGGGCTACGAGCAGTACTTC. V is TRBV7-9 and J is TRBJ2-7, with D perhaps matching TRBD1 (6 bases). Trimming cost V 3 bases and J 3 bases, with 9 bases left between them. The CDR3 is 13 amino acids. The germline V gene has CDR1 SEHNR and CDR2 FQNEAQ (reference sequence).

The chain is built from TRBV6-6 and TRBJ1-5; the match to TRBD1 covers 9 bases. J was trimmed by 6 bases and V by 6 bases; bases with no gene match: 6. CDR1 MNHNY and CDR2 SVGAGI come from the germline V gene (reference sequence). The CDR3 extends over 14 amino acids. CDR3 coding DNA: TGTGCCAGCAGCGAACAGGGGGCTGCTCAGCCCCAGCATTTT. This translates into CASSEQGAAQPQHF.

J is TRBJ1-4 and V is TRBV5-5; D may be TRBD1 (5 bases). The germline V and J ends were trimmed by 0 bases and 6 bases, with 12 bases remaining between them. Germline V CDR1 and CDR2: SGHKS, YYEKEE (reference sequence). The CDR3 loop spans 15 amino acids. This CDR3 is CASSLEGASYEKLFF. The DNA for the CDR3 is TGTGCCAGCAGCTTGGAAGGGGCATCTTATGAAAAACTGTTTTTT.

This chain connects TRBV5-4 to TRBJ2-1; TRBD1 matches 8 bases. The CDR3 spans 15 residues. J was trimmed by 8 bases and V by 5 bases; bases with no gene match: 12. CDR1 is SGHNT, CDR2 YYREEE, per germline (reference sequence). CDR3 amino acids: CASRPRTGFSHEQFF. The CDR3 DNA reads TGTGCCAGCAGACCCAGGACAGGGTTCTCACATGAGCAGTTCTTC.

This clone was picked up one time. This chain connects TRBV21-1 to TRBJ1-1. TRBV21-1 is a listed pseudogene. This CDR3 region has 13 residues. CDR3 bases: TGTGCCAGCAGCAAAGAACGTAGGGCTGAAGCTTTCTTT. It specifies CASSKERRAEAFF.

This chain links TRBV6-5 with TRBJ1-1, with 8 positions matching TRBD1. V shed 5 bases, J shed 6 bases, and the junction held 5 bases outside the gene matches. CDR1 and CDR2 (germline): MNHEY, SVGAGI. CDR3 length equals 13 residues. The CDR3 sequence: CASSVGQGAEAFF. The DNA of the CDR3 is TGTGCCAGCAGTGTCGGACAGGGAGCTGAAGCTTTCTTT.

The chain combines TRBV15 with TRBJ1-2; a weak D match, TRBD1 (5 bases). This CDR3 contains 15 residues. Germline V gene data show CDR1 as LNHNV and CDR2 as YYDKDF (reference sequence). Trimming cost V 5 bases and J 7 bases, with 20 bases left between them. The CDR3 reads CATSPGLTERGGYTF. CDR3 coding DNA: TGTGCCACCAGCCCGGGACTCACCGAAAGAGGTGGCTACACCTTC.

The chain links TRBV5-1 to TRBJ2-1; 11 bases are a match to TRBD2. Germline V lookup: CDR1 SGHRS, CDR2 YFSETQ. The CDR3 spans 15 residues. Unmatched junction bases numbered 2, after V lost 4 bases and J lost 2 bases. The DNA for the CDR3 is TGCGCCAGCAGCATTAGCGGGGGGGCCTACAATGAGCAGTTCTTC. Residues: CASSISGGAYNEQFF.

The CDR3 DNA reads as TGCGCCAGCAGCTCCTGGATGGGGGACACAGATACGCAGTATTTT. It codes for CASSSWMGDTDTQYF. V and J are TRBV5-1 and TRBJ2-3; possibly TRBD1 or TRBD2 for D (5 bases each). The CDR3 covers 15 residues. V was trimmed by 3 bases and J by 2 bases, leaving 13 bases between them. CDR1 is SGHRS and CDR2 is YFSETQ in the germline V gene.

The rearrangement uses TRBV7-2 and TRBJ2-7; 7 positions agree with TRBD2. The CDR3 totals 14 residues. Trimming cost V 1 base and J 11 bases; bases outside gene matches: 11. Germline assignment: CDR1 SGHTA and CDR2 FQGNSA. The CDR3 spells CASSLVASGPQEYF. In nucleotides, the CDR3 is TGTGCCAGCAGCTTAGTGGCTAGCGGTCCGCAGGAGTACTTC.

This clone was recorded once. The CDR3 bases are TGTGCCAGCAGCGTTGGGGGGCCGAATTATATGTACGAGCAGTACTTC. This codes for CASSVGGPNYMYEQYF. The chain recombines TRBV9 with TRBJ2-7; TRBD1 or TRBD2 may be the D gene (6 bases each). V was clipped by 2 bases and J by 4 bases, with 19 bases between them. This CDR3 is 16 amino acids long. Per germline, CDR1 SGDLS and CDR2 YYNGEE.

The CDR3 DNA sequence: TGTGCCAGCAGTTACGAGAGGGGCCCCTACGAGCAGTACTTC. The encoded protein is CASSYERGPYEQYF. This chain joins TRBV6-6 and TRBJ2-7, with D tentatively TRBD1 or TRBD2 (5 bases each). Trimming removed 2 bases from V and 2 bases from J, with 10 bases in between. The CDR3 length is 14 residues. Germline CDR1 reads MNHNY; CDR2 reads SVGAGI (reference sequence).

The rearrangement links TRBV7-2 to TRBJ1-3; a weak D match, TRBD1 (6 bases). Germline values: CDR1 SGHTA, CDR2 FQGNSA. V was shortened by 1 base and J by 1 base, with 11 bases between the two germline ends. This CDR3 region has 16 residues. The CDR3, as DNA: TGTGCCAGCAGCTTAGGTCAGGGGCTTTCTGGAAACACCATATATTTT. This encodes CASSLGQGLSGNTIYF.

The chain is built from TRBV12-1 and TRBJ2-7. TRBV12-1 is classified as a pseudogene. There are 17 residues in the CDR3. CDR3 in amino acids: CASSFPTLPLNSYEQYF. Here the CDR3 DNA reads TGTGCCAGCAGCTTTCCCACACTCCCGTTGAACTCCTACGAGCAGTACTTC.

The chain couples TRBV30 to TRBJ1-3; no reliable D call. CDR3 length equals 14 residues. Germline V gene lookup returns CDR1 GTSNPN and CDR2 SVGIG (reference sequence). V gave up 7 bases and J gave up 0 bases, with 13 bases separating them. This chain's CDR3 is CASAMTLSGNTIYF. The CDR3, as DNA: TGTGCCTCCGCAATGACCCTCTCTGGAAACACCATATATTTT.